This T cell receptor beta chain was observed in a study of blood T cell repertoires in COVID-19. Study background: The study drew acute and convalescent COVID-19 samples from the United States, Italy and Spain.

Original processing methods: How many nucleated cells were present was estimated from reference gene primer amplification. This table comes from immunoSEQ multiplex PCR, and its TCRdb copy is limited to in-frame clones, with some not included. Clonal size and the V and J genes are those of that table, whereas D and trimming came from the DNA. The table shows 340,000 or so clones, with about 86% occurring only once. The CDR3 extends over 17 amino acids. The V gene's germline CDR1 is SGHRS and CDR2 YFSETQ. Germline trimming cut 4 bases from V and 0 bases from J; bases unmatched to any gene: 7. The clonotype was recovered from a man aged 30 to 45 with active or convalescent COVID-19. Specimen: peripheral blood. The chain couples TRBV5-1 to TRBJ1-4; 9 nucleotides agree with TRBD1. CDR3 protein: CASSPRTGVATNEKLFF. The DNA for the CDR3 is TGCGCCAGCAGCCCCCGGACAGGGGTAGCAACTAATGAAAAACTGTTTTTT. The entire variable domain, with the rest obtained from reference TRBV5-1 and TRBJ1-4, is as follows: KAGVTQTPRYLIKTRGQQVTLSCSPISGHRSVSWYQQTPGQGLQFLFEYFSETQRNKGNFPGRFSGRQFSNSRSEMNVSTLELGDSALYLCASSPRTGVATNEKLFFGSGTQLSVL.